Each of the 7 T cell receptor beta chains below was sequenced from the same sample in a study of T cells in women clearing cervical HPV infection. Sequencing was performed with immunoSEQ multiplex PCR; in TCRdb, only in-frame clones are kept and a portion is missing. The listing records around 30,000 clones. Sequencing used blood buffy coat. These receptors all come from a woman aged 18 to 75 with a cervical HPV16 infection that either progressed to CIN3+ or cleared (not recorded which).

In regard to this clone: The read terminates 3 residues ahead of where the CDR3 ends, so the germline J gene completes it. V and J are TRBV19 and TRBJ2-4; 10 nucleotides match TRBD1. In germline, CDR1 is LNHDA, CDR2 SQIVND (reference sequence). This CDR3 comprises 15 residues. CDR3 amino acids: CASSFDRGLHYGQYF. The covered CDR3 bases are TGTGCCAGTAGTTTCGACAGGGGGCTACACTATGGT.

To note about this clone: The sequence runs out 3 residues before the end of the CDR3; the remainder is reconstructed from the germline J gene. This chain links TRBV7-6 with TRBJ1-4; TRBD1 matches 9 bases. There are 16 residues in the CDR3. Germline V gene sequence: CDR1 SGHVS, CDR2 FNYEAQ. V gave up 5 bases and J gave up 4 bases; unmatched junction bases: 8. Partial CDR3 DNA: TGTGCCAGCAGCCCCCGTCCGGGACAGGGTAATGAAAAA. It codes for CASSPRPGQGNEK. The whole CDR3 sequence is CASSPRPGQGNEKLFF.

As regards this clone: The sequenced fragment ends 3 residues before the CDR3 boundary, so the rest is inferred from the germline J gene. The rearrangement links TRBV7-8 to TRBJ2-1; 8 bases fit TRBD2. CDR1 and CDR2 (germline): SGHVS, FQNEAQ. CDR3 length equals 17 residues. With V trimmed by 2 bases and J by 3 bases, 9 bases remained unmatched. The sequenced part of the CDR3 DNA is TGTGCCAGCAGCTTACGCCTGACTAGCGAAGACTACAATGAG. As protein: CASSLRLTSEDYNE. The whole CDR3 sequence is CASSLRLTSEDYNEQFF.

As concerns this clone: The read finishes 3 residues shy of the CDR3 end, and the germline J gene is used to complete it. The chain carries TRBV7-6 and TRBJ2-1; D tentatively fits TRBD1 or TRBD2 (5 bases each). This CDR3 has 15 amino acids. The germline V gene encodes CDR1 SGHVS and CDR2 FNYEAQ. The V end was cut by 1 base, the J end by 9 bases, with 16 bases between. The covered CDR3 bases are TGTGCCAGCAGCTTAGAGGTTCAGGGAGTGAGTGAG. Its protein is CASSLEVQGVSE. The CDR3, in full, reads CASSLEVQGVSEQFF.

To note about this clone: The DNA ends 3 residues before the CDR3 does, and the rest of the CDR3 is filled in from the germline J gene. J is TRBJ2-4 and V is TRBV7-9, with no clear D. Germline CDR1 reads SEHNR; CDR2 reads FQNEAQ (reference sequence). This CDR3 has 13 amino acids. The CDR3 spells CASSFSGAHGQYF. The sequenced CDR3 bases are TGTGCCAGCAGCTTTTCAGGTGCCCATGGT.

About this clone itself: The read finishes 3 residues shy of the CDR3 end, and the germline J gene is used to complete it. V is TRBV18 and J is TRBJ1-2, with unresolved D. This CDR3 comprises 13 residues. Germline lookup yields CDR1 KGHSH and CDR2 LQKENI. Here the CDR3 reads CASSPDRGLDYTF. The sequenced CDR3 bases are TGTGCCAGCTCACCTGATAGAGGGCTCGAC.

As regards this clone: The read ends 3 residues before the CDR3 terminus; that terminus is restored from the germline J gene. The chain carries TRBV7-6 and TRBJ2-7; 7 nucleotides line up with TRBD1. The CDR3 is 14 amino acids. Germline lookup yields CDR1 SGHVS and CDR2 FNYEAQ. The J segment lost 4 bases and the V segment lost 5 bases, leaving 8 bases of the junction unmatched. This CDR3 is CASSPGTAHYEQYF. Incomplete CDR3 DNA: TGTGCCAGCAGCCCAGGGACAGCCCATTACGAG.